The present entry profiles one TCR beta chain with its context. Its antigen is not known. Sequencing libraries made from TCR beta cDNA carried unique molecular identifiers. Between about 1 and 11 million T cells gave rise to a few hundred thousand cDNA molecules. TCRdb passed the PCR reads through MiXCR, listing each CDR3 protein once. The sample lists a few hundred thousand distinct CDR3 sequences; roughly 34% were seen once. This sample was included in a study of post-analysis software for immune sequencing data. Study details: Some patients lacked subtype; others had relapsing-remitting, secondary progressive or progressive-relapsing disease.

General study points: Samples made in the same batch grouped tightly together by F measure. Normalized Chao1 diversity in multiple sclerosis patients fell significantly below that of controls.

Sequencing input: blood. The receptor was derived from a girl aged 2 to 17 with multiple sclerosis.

The CDR3 protein is CSALKAAGDQYTQYF. CDR3 nucleotide sequence: TGCAGTGCTCTCAAGGCCGCGGGGGATCAGTATACGCAGTATTTT. J is TRBJ2-3 and V is TRBV20-1; the match to TRBD2 covers 7 bases. This CDR3 has 15 amino acids. The V segment lost 5 bases and the J segment 7 bases; nucleotides outside the gene matches: 15. Germline CDR1 and CDR2: DFQATT and SNEGSKA (reference sequence).